Each of the 31 T cell receptor beta chains below was sequenced from the same sample in a study of control samples from healthy donors and cancer patients. The repertoire was sequenced with immunoSEQ multiplex PCR; TCRdb's copy has only in-frame clones and lacks some. The sample has about 80,000 clones, just under 90% seen once. The sample taken for sequencing was blood. All receptors derive from a man aged 50 to 59 in good health.

This rearrangement joins TRBV5-1 to TRBJ1-3, with D possibly TRBD1 on 5 matching bases. The germline V and J ends were trimmed by 4 bases and 2 bases, with 10 bases remaining between them. This CDR3 comprises 14 residues. The germline V gene has CDR1 SGHRS and CDR2 YFSETQ. CDR3: CASSQGGAGNTIYF. The DNA for the CDR3 is TGCGCCAGCAGCCAGGGAGGTGCTGGAAACACCATATATTTT.

The genes are TRBV5-1 and TRBJ2-7; tentatively, D is TRBD1 or TRBD2 (5 bases each). The CDR3 has 19 amino acids. Germline V gives CDR1 SGHRS, CDR2 YFSETQ. V was trimmed by 1 base and J by 3 bases, leaving 26 bases between them. The CDR3 nucleotides read TGCGCCAGCAGCTTGTCCGTAAGGGGACGTCGGAAATTGGACTACGAGCAGTACTTC. Translation gives CASSLSVRGRRKLDYEQYF.

The chain links TRBV27 to TRBJ1-1, with D maybe TRBD1 (5 bases). The length of the CDR3 is 14 residues. CDR1 is MNHEY and CDR2 is SMNVEV in the germline V gene (reference sequence). V was trimmed by 5 bases and J by 14 bases, leaving 24 bases between them. The CDR3 DNA reads as TGTGCCAGCAGTCCCCAGGGATTTATGTCCGAACCATTCTTT. Residues: CASSPQGFMSEPFF.

This clone turned up a few times. V and J are TRBV30 and TRBJ2-6; D uncertain. V shed 3 bases and J shed 0 bases, with 15 bases lying between them. The CDR3 has 17 residues. Germline assignment: CDR1 GTSNPN and CDR2 SVGIG (reference sequence). This CDR3 is CAWSPPKVSSGANVLTF. The CDR3 DNA sequence: TGTGCCTGGAGCCCACCAAAAGTGAGCTCTGGGGCCAACGTCCTGACTTTC.

The genes are TRBV5-1 and TRBJ1-1, with unresolved D. Germline V gives CDR1 SGHRS, CDR2 YFSETQ. The CDR3 length is 14 residues. The V end lost 0 bases, the J end lost 1 base, and 7 bases lay between the germline ends. CDR3 residues: CASSLVWGNTEAFF. The CDR3 region has the DNA TGCGCCAGCAGCTTGGTTTGGGGGAACACTGAAGCTTTCTTT. Using reference TRBV5-1 and TRBJ1-1 for the parts outside the CDR3, the full variable domain is KAGVTQTPRYLIKTRGQQVTLSCSPISGHRSVSWYQQTPGQGLQFLFEYFSETQRNKGNFPGRFSGRQFSNSRSEMNVSTLELGDSALYLCASSLVWGNTEAFFGQGTRLTVV.

The genes are TRBV5-6 and TRBJ2-7; 13 positions match TRBD2. CDR3 length: 15 amino acids. J lost 0 bases, V lost 4 bases, and 1 base had no gene match. CDR1 and CDR2 (germline): SGHDT, YYEEEE. Written as DNA, the CDR3 is TGTGCCAGCAGCGGGACTAGCGGGGTCTCCTACGAGCAGTACTTC. Its protein product is CASSGTSGVSYEQYF.

The V and J genes are TRBV25-1 and TRBJ1-6; D call uncertain. The CDR3 has 16 residues. Germline V lookup: CDR1 MGHDK, CDR2 SYGVNS. Trimming cost V 3 bases and J 1 base, with 10 bases left between them. This chain's CDR3 is CASSDGERSYNSPLHF. CDR3 sequence (DNA): TGTGCCAGCAGTGACGGGGAACGGTCCTATAATTCACCCCTCCACTTT.

The rearrangement uses TRBV6-5 and TRBJ2-6; a weak D match, TRBD2 (6 bases). Trimming shortened V by 6 bases and J by 4 bases, and 13 bases separated the two germline ends. Germline lookup yields CDR1 MNHEY and CDR2 SVGAGI. The CDR3 runs to 15 residues. CDR3 nucleotide sequence: TGTGCCAGCAGCGCGGGACTTTTGGGGGCCAACGTCCTGACTTTC. Encoded protein: CASSAGLLGANVLTF.

The chain carries TRBV28 and TRBJ1-2; TRBD1 aligns across 8 bases. Germline CDR1 MDHEN, CDR2 SYDVKM. The CDR3 spans 15 residues. V lost 2 bases and J lost 5; bases outside the gene matches: 7. The CDR3 DNA reads TGTGCCAGCAGTTTAGGAGGGGGACAGGAGTATGGCTACACCTTC. Its protein product is CASSLGGGQEYGYTF.

This chain connects TRBV30 to TRBJ1-4; D not resolved. This CDR3 is 14 amino acids long. In germline, CDR1 is GTSNPN, CDR2 SVGIG (reference sequence). Trimming took 4 bases from V and 6 from J, leaving 15 bases between them. CDR3 nucleotide sequence: TGTGCCTGGACCGGCGCCCTTTGGGATGAAAAACTGTTTTTT. It codes for CAWTGALWDEKLFF. Using reference TRBV30 and TRBJ1-4 for the parts outside the CDR3, the full variable domain is SQTIHQWPATLVQPVGSPLSLECTVEGTSNPNLYWYRQAAGRGLQLLFYSVGIGQISSEVPQNLSASRPQDRQFILSSKKLLLSDSGFYLCAWTGALWDEKLFFGSGTQLSVL.

This clone showed up just once. The V gene is TRBV5-6, the J gene TRBJ1-5; D is uncertain. The CDR3 length is 15 residues. The V end lost 2 bases, the J end lost 1 base, and 10 bases lay between the germline ends. Looked up from germline, CDR1 is SGHDT and CDR2 is YYEEEE. DNA of the CDR3: TGTGCCAGCAGCTTTTCGGCCCTGAGCAATCAGCCCCAGCATTTT. It codes for CASSFSALSNQPQHF.

This chain joins TRBV6-6 and TRBJ2-2; D gene unclear. Germline loops: CDR1 MNHNY, CDR2 SVGAGI (reference sequence). V was pared by 5 bases and J by 1 base, with 11 bases between. This CDR3 has 15 residues. CDR3 sequence (DNA): TGTGCCAGCAGTCCCCGTGGCGGGAACACCGGGGAGCTGTTTTTT. It encodes CASSPRGGNTGELFF.

This clone has a handful of counts. V gene TRBV6-2 or TRBV6-3 combines with J gene TRBJ2-6; no reliable D call. CDR3 length: 14 amino acids. CDR1 and CDR2 (germline): MNHEY, SVGEGT. V was clipped by 2 bases and J by 0 bases, with 2 bases between them. The CDR3 nucleotides are TGTGCCAGCAGTTACGACTCTGGGGCCAACGTCCTGACTTTC. Its translation: CASSYDSGANVLTF.

This clone was detected a few times. The chain employs TRBV6-5 and TRBJ2-1; TRBD2 matches 8 bases. CDR3 length: 13 amino acids. CDR1 and CDR2 (germline): MNHEY, SVGAGI. V was clipped by 6 bases and J by 5 bases; unmatched bases: 3. This chain's CDR3 is CASSGGAHNEQFF. The CDR3 nucleotides read TGTGCCAGCAGCGGGGGGGCCCACAATGAGCAGTTCTTC.

This chain links TRBV2 with TRBJ2-3, with 15 bases lining up with TRBD2. The CDR3 loop spans 19 amino acids. Germline assignment: CDR1 SNHLY and CDR2 FYNNEI. Losses at the gene ends were 3 bases for V and 3 bases for J; bases not matched to a gene: 10. CDR3 residues: CASSDRTSGGAAFTDTQYF. The DNA for the CDR3 is TGTGCCAGCAGTGATCGGACTAGCGGGGGGGCGGCTTTTACAGATACGCAGTATTTT.

The V call is TRBV3-1 (or the pseudogene TRBV3-2), the J call TRBJ1-2, with a possible D match to TRBD1 (5 bases). V dropped 1 base and J dropped 4 bases, with 13 bases sitting between them. Germline V gives CDR1 LGHDT, CDR2 YNNKEL (reference sequence). CDR3 length: 15 amino acids. Here the CDR3 reads CASSQGRDLLYGYTF. The CDR3 region has the DNA TGTGCCAGCAGCCAAGGCCGGGACTTACTCTATGGCTACACCTTC.

This chain uses TRBV20-1 with TRBJ1-6; no firm D call. Germline CDR1 is DFQATT and CDR2 is SNEGSKA (reference sequence). Trimming removed 3 bases at V and 11 bases at J, with 14 bases between. The CDR3 contains 13 residues. CDR3 in amino acids: CSASGEIQAPLHF. In nucleotides, the CDR3 is TGCAGTGCTAGTGGGGAGATCCAGGCACCCCTCCACTTT.

The table lists this clone with a few counts. The V and J genes are TRBV2 and TRBJ2-6; 7 nucleotides agree with TRBD2. Germline V CDR1 and CDR2: SNHLY, FYNNEI. The CDR3 covers 14 residues. The trim removed 8 bases at V and 6 bases at J, leaving 7 bases unmatched. CDR3 coding DNA: TGTGCCAGCGGGGGGGGAGTCACGGCCAACGTCCTGACTTTC. It translates to CASGGGVTANVLTF.

This chain connects TRBV27 to TRBJ1-1, with D unclear. Germline lookup yields CDR1 MNHEY and CDR2 SMNVEV (reference sequence). V dropped 3 bases and J dropped 1 base, with 9 bases sitting between them. This CDR3 comprises 14 residues. CDR3 sequence: CASSFLGPNTEAFF. CDR3 sequence (DNA): TGTGCCAGCAGTTTCTTGGGCCCGAACACTGAAGCTTTCTTT.

This chain links TRBV7-6 with TRBJ1-4; the match to TRBD1 covers 7 bases. This CDR3 spans 18 amino acids. The germline gives CDR1 SGHVS, CDR2 FNYEAQ. V shed 5 bases, J shed 0 bases, and the junction held 12 bases outside the gene matches. The DNA of the CDR3 is TGTGCCAGCAGCCAACGGGTGGGGACAGCTGCAACTAATGAAAAACTGTTTTTT. As protein: CASSQRVGTAATNEKLFF.

The chain employs TRBV24-1 and TRBJ2-3; TRBD1 matches at 7 bases. CDR1 is KGHDR, CDR2 SFDVKD, per germline. With 5 bases clipped from V and 5 bases from J, the junction kept 6 bases outside the gene matches. CDR3 length equals 14 residues. Written as DNA, the CDR3 is TGTGCCACCAGTGCCAGGGACAGAATAGATACGCAGTATTTT. It is translated as CATSARDRIDTQYF.

As for this clone: This same CDR3 is encoded by further DNA sequences in the sample. The V gene is TRBV7-3, the J gene TRBJ2-2; 8 bases are shared with TRBD1. Trimming removed 5 bases from V and 1 base from J; junction bases left unmatched: 6. Germline CDR1 SGHTA, CDR2 FQGTGA. The CDR3 length is 16 residues. CDR3 DNA sequence: TGTGCCAGCAGCCTTCAGGGGGCTGTGAACACCGGGGAGCTGTTTTTT. Its translation is CASSLQGAVNTGELFF.

The V gene is TRBV6-5, the J gene TRBJ2-6; 7 bases fit TRBD1. In germline, CDR1 is MNHEY, CDR2 SVGAGI. The V and J ends lost 3 bases and 3 bases, in that order; junction bases with no gene match: 2. CDR3 size: 15 residues. The DNA of the CDR3 is TGTGCCAGCAGTTATAGGGGGCTTGGGGCCAACGTCCTGACTTTC. Its protein is CASSYRGLGANVLTF.

Worth noting for this clone: This CDR3 is also generated by other DNA sequences in the sample. The rearrangement links TRBV9 to TRBJ1-1; the D gene is possibly TRBD1 (5 bases). Germline CDR1 reads SGDLS; CDR2 reads YYNGEE. V shed 5 bases and J shed 14 bases, with 19 bases lying between them. The CDR3 contains 12 residues. CDR3 sequence reads: CASSAGGGRAFF. DNA of the CDR3: TGTGCCAGCAGTGCAGGTGGGGGTCGGGCCTTCTTT.

This chain connects TRBV5-8 to TRBJ1-1, with D possibly TRBD1 on 5 matching bases. CDR3 size: 14 residues. Germline CDR1 reads SGHTS; CDR2 reads YDEGEE. The V and J ends lost 5 bases and 0 bases respectively, with 11 bases between them. As DNA, the CDR3 is TGTGCCAGCAGGTTAGGGGTGATGAACACTGAAGCTTTCTTT. Translation: CASRLGVMNTEAFF.

The rearrangement joins TRBV29-1 to TRBJ2-2, with 8 bases matching TRBD1. With 7 bases clipped from V and 1 base from J, the junction kept 2 bases outside the gene matches. Per germline, CDR1 SQVTM and CDR2 ANQGSEA. The CDR3 spans 13 residues. Here the CDR3 DNA reads TGCAGCGCCGACAGGGGGAACACCGGGGAGCTGTTTTTT. It encodes CSADRGNTGELFF.

The J gene is TRBJ1-2, the V gene TRBV18, with D maybe TRBD1 (6 bases). CDR1 KGHSH and CDR2 LQKENI come from the germline V gene. This CDR3 region has 17 residues. V gave up 6 bases and J gave up 4 bases, with 24 bases separating them. CDR3 sequence reads: CASSSEFNRAQLYGYTF. The CDR3 nucleotides read TGTGCCAGCTCTTCCGAATTCAACAGGGCCCAACTCTATGGCTACACCTTC. Filled out from reference TRBV18 and TRBJ1-2, the complete variable domain reads NAGVMQNPRHLVRRRGQEARLRCSPMKGHSHVYWYRQLPEEGLKFMVYLQKENIIDESGMPKERFSAEFPKEGPSILRIQQVVRGDSAAYFCASSSEFNRAQLYGYTFGSGTRLTVV.

This chain links TRBV5-6 with TRBJ2-2, with 8 bases matching TRBD2. The germline V gene has CDR1 SGHDT and CDR2 YYEEEE. With 2 bases clipped from V and 5 bases from J, the junction kept 11 bases outside the gene matches. This CDR3 spans 17 amino acids. The CDR3 bases are TGTGCCAGCAGCTTTACACTTCCGGGACTAGGAACCGGGGAGCTGTTTTTT. Its protein product is CASSFTLPGLGTGELFF.

The rearrangement joins TRBV5-6 to TRBJ2-1, with 10 bases fitting TRBD2. Germline V gene sequence: CDR1 SGHDT, CDR2 YYEEEE. The CDR3 totals 16 residues. J gave up 3 bases and V 3 bases, and 6 bases lay outside the gene matches. CDR3 sequence (DNA): TGTGCCAGCAGCTCACCAACTAGCGGGGTCTACAATGAGCAGTTCTTC. This encodes CASSSPTSGVYNEQFF.

The V gene is TRBV7-6, the J gene TRBJ2-7; 11 bases are shared with TRBD1. V was clipped by 7 bases and J by 3 bases; unmatched bases: 8. This CDR3 has 15 residues. Germline loops: CDR1 SGHVS, CDR2 FNYEAQ. CDR3 protein: CASTLSGTGGYEQYF. The CDR3 nucleotides read TGTGCCAGCACCCTGTCCGGGACAGGGGGCTACGAGCAGTACTTC.

The chain links TRBV24-1 to TRBJ1-5; no clear D. The CDR3 is made up of 12 amino acids. Trimming left V 0 bases short and J 16 bases short, with 12 bases between. The germline gives CDR1 KGHDR, CDR2 SFDVKD. Here the CDR3 reads CATSDLADLLHF. The DNA for the CDR3 is TGTGCCACCAGTGATTTGGCCGACCTCTTACATTTT.